This T cell receptor beta chain was profiled in a study of blood T cell repertoires in COVID-19. Trimming stripped 3 bases from V and 3 bases from J, with 6 bases between. CDR3 length: 13 amino acids. Profiled with immunoSEQ multiplex PCR; TCRdb holds only in-frame clones, not every one. The sample gives approximately 210,000 clones, about four fifths of which show up once; roughly 2.9% is in the top ten. Sequencing was done on a sample of peripheral blood. The chain employs TRBV12-3 or TRBV12-4 and TRBJ2-1; D gene ambiguous. This receptor was identified in a man aged 50-60 years with active or convalescent COVID-19. This chain's CDR3 is CASSLIVYNEQFF. CDR3 coding DNA: TGTGCCAGCAGTTTGATAGTCTACAATGAGCAGTTCTTC.